Below are 21 T cell receptor beta chains sequenced from a single sample in a study of shared clonotypes between healthy human individuals. Measured with immunoSEQ multiplex PCR; TCRdb has only the in-frame clones, and not every one. The sample carries 2 million to 3 million clones, more than 85% recorded once. Sequencing input: naive CD4+ T cells from PBMCs. Subset meaning: CD45RA+ positively selected. These receptors all come from a man aged 18 to 30 in good health. Some clones in this sample may be carry-over from other donors' samples.

The chain links TRBV7-8 to TRBJ2-7, with TRBD2 as a possible D gene (5 bases). Germline lookup yields CDR1 SGHVS and CDR2 FQNEAQ. V was clipped by 1 base and J by 2 bases, with 9 bases between them. The CDR3 contains 14 residues. The CDR3 DNA sequence: TGTGCCAGCAGCTTAGACGGAGGAACCTACGAGCAGTACTTC. Translated: CASSLDGGTYEQYF.

The CDR3 nucleotides are TGTGCCAGCAGCACGGACAGGGCAGGGCCCCAGCATTTT. This translates into CASSTDRAGPQHF. The rearrangement joins TRBV6-1 to TRBJ1-5, with 8 bases matching TRBD1. This CDR3 region has 13 residues. Trimming took 6 bases from V and 9 from J; bases not matched to a gene: 7. The germline CDR1 and CDR2 sequences are MNHNS and SASEGT.

The gene calls are TRBV6-6 and TRBJ2-7; D remains ambiguous. The CDR3 length is 12 residues. Germline CDR1 is MNHNY and CDR2 is SVGAGI (reference sequence). Trimming stripped 6 bases from V and 6 bases from J, with 12 bases between. The CDR3 nucleotides read TGTGCCAGCAGCCCTGGCGGCCCCGAGCAGTACTTC. As protein: CASSPGGPEQYF.

V and J are TRBV29-1 and TRBJ1-1, with 7 bases matching TRBD1. CDR1 is SQVTM and CDR2 is ANQGSEA in the germline V gene. The CDR3 contains 13 residues. V lost 6 bases and J lost 2; bases outside the gene matches: 6. The CDR3 sequence: CSVSGQINTEAFF. CDR3 coding DNA: TGCAGCGTATCGGGACAGATAAACACTGAAGCTTTCTTT.

DNA for the CDR3: TGTGCCAGCAGTTTACGCGGCAGCTCCATATATTTT. It encodes CASSLRGSSIYF. The V gene is TRBV28, the J gene TRBJ1-3; D remains ambiguous. The V gene lost 2 bases and the J gene lost 11 bases, with 10 bases spanning the gap. Germline V gene data show CDR1 as MDHEN and CDR2 as SYDVKM. The CDR3 covers 12 residues.

As DNA, the CDR3 is TGTGCCAGCTCACCACTCCAGGGTAGTACTGAAGCTTTCTTT. Amino acid sequence: CASSPLQGSTEAFF. The chain carries TRBV18 and TRBJ1-1; a weak D match, TRBD1 (5 bases). The CDR3 is made up of 14 amino acids. Trimming pared 1 base from V and 5 bases from J, leaving 11 bases between. Germline CDR1 KGHSH, CDR2 LQKENI.

As DNA, the CDR3 is TGTGCCAGCAGCCCAGACTCTAGCGGGAGAGGCAATGAGCAGTTCTTC. Amino acids: CASSPDSSGRGNEQFF. V usage is TRBV5-4 and J usage is TRBJ2-1; TRBD2 agrees at 10 bases. V lost 4 bases, J lost 6 bases, and 10 bases stayed unmatched. Germline V CDR1 and CDR2: SGHNT, YYREEE (reference sequence). The CDR3 is made up of 16 amino acids.

This clone came up once. The V and J genes are TRBV7-2 and TRBJ2-6; 7 bases match TRBD1. Germline CDR1 is SGHTA and CDR2 is FQGNSA. The J segment lost 12 bases and the V segment lost 4 bases, leaving 9 bases of the junction unmatched. The CDR3 has 14 amino acids. CDR3 sequence (DNA): TGTGCCAGCAGCTCATCCGGGACAGTGAGCGTCCTGACTTTC. It yields the protein CASSSSGTVSVLTF.

With regard to this clone: At the DNA level, this CDR3 is encoded by other sequences in the same sample as well. The chain uses TRBV19 and TRBJ1-5; TRBD1 aligns across 8 bases. Germline CDR1 LNHDA, CDR2 SQIVND (reference sequence). The CDR3 has 14 residues. After removal of 5 bases from V and 7 bases from J, the junction contained 7 bases not matched to a gene. CDR3 sequence: CASSLRQGRQPQHF. The CDR3 DNA reads TGTGCCAGTAGTCTACGACAGGGGCGGCAGCCCCAGCATTTT. The full variable domain, with the rest looked up from reference TRBV19 and TRBJ1-5, is DGGITQSPKYLFRKEGQNVTLSCEQNLNHDAMYWYRQDPGQGLRLIYYSQIVNDFQKGDIAEGYSVSREKKESFPLTVTSAQKNPTAFYLCASSLRQGRQPQHFGDGTRLSIL.

There are a few counts of this clone. The rearrangement uses TRBV18 and TRBJ1-1; D possibly corresponds to TRBD1 (6 bases). CDR1 KGHSH and CDR2 LQKENI come from the germline V gene. CDR3 length: 14 residues. Between the trimmed V and J ends, which lost 3 bases and 6 bases, there was a span of 14 bases. The CDR3, as DNA: TGTGCCAGCTCACCCTTACAGGGAGAGGCTGAAGCTTTCTTT. Translated, it gives CASSPLQGEAEAFF.

Concerning this clone: This sample includes further DNA sequences coding for the same CDR3. V gene TRBV11-3 combines with J gene TRBJ2-1, with 14 nucleotides matching TRBD2. V trimming: 5 bases; J trimming: 6 bases; junction bases outside the gene matches: 3. Per the germline V gene, CDR1 is SGHNT and CDR2 is YENEEA. The CDR3 length is 15 residues. CDR3 sequence reads: CASSPGLAGGNEQFF. CDR3 nucleotide sequence: TGTGCCAGCAGCCCCGGACTAGCGGGAGGCAATGAGCAGTTCTTC.

The chain recombines TRBV5-1 with TRBJ2-5; TRBD1 agrees at 12 bases. TRBJ2-7 explains the end of the DNA better; the J call may be wrong. Germline V gene lookup returns CDR1 SGHRS and CDR2 YFSETQ. The CDR3 totals 15 residues. The CDR3 region is CASSLRDRGLYEQYF. The CDR3 nucleotides are TGCGCCAGCAGCCTCCGGGACAGGGGGCTGTACGAGCAGTACTTC.

The CDR3 DNA follows: TGTGCCAGTAGGGACGGACAGCGGTATGGCTACACCTTC. Its translation: CASRDGQRYGYTF. The chain carries TRBV19 and TRBJ1-2, with D possibly TRBD1 on 6 matching bases. CDR3 length equals 13 residues. The V end was cut by 6 bases, the J end by 5 bases, with 13 bases between. Germline-derived CDR1 and CDR2 are LNHDA and SQIVND (reference sequence).

The chain uses TRBV7-3 and TRBJ2-3; 7 bases match TRBD2. The CDR3 contains 12 residues. V gave up 3 bases and J gave up 8 bases; unmatched junction bases: 2. Per the germline V gene, CDR1 is SGHTA and CDR2 is FQGTGA. The CDR3 reads CASSFSGGTQYF. The CDR3 nucleotides are TGTGCCAGCAGCTTTTCGGGGGGTACGCAGTATTTT.

The chain has TRBV4-1 and TRBJ2-1, with 12 bases identical to TRBD2. Germline V gives CDR1 MGHRA, CDR2 YSYEKL. The V and J ends lost 5 bases and 8 bases, in that order; junction bases with no gene match: 10. The CDR3 length is 16 residues. CDR3 protein: CASSTRTSGKYDEQFF. CDR3 sequence (DNA): TGCGCCAGCAGCACCCGGACTAGCGGGAAATACGATGAGCAGTTCTTC.

The chain links TRBV9 to TRBJ1-3, with TRBD1 matching 9 bases. The CDR3 totals 14 residues. CDR1 SGDLS and CDR2 YYNGEE come from the germline V gene. With 6 bases clipped from V and 12 bases from J, the junction kept 13 bases outside the gene matches. The CDR3: CASTDGDRAYDIYF. The DNA of the CDR3 is TGTGCCAGCACCGATGGGGACAGGGCGTACGACATATATTTT.

The gene calls are TRBV5-1 and TRBJ1-1; D is possibly TRBD1 (6 bases). The V gene's germline CDR1 is SGHRS and CDR2 YFSETQ. The CDR3 loop spans 14 amino acids. V was shortened by 6 bases and J by 0 bases, with 12 bases between the two germline ends. The CDR3 DNA follows: TGCGCCAGCAAAAGAGGGGACATGAACACTGAAGCTTTCTTT. Its protein is CASKRGDMNTEAFF.

The CDR3 is CASSLVGAGPYNEQFF. The CDR3 region has the DNA TGTGCCAGCAGCTTGGTAGGAGCGGGACCCTACAATGAGCAGTTCTTC. The J gene is TRBJ2-1, the V gene TRBV7-8, with 7 bases matching TRBD2. J was trimmed by 2 bases and V by 3 bases; bases with no gene match: 7. Germline loops: CDR1 SGHVS, CDR2 FQNEAQ. CDR3 length: 16 amino acids.

The rearrangement joins TRBV18 to TRBJ1-5; 7 bases align to TRBD1. The V and J ends lost 4 bases and 5 bases, in that order; junction bases with no gene match: 8. The CDR3 contains 15 residues. CDR1 is KGHSH and CDR2 is LQKENI in the germline V gene. For the CDR3, the DNA is TGTGCCAGCTCACTCGGGACAGCTGTCGATCAGCCCCAGCATTTT. Translating gives CASSLGTAVDQPQHF.

This chain uses TRBV4-3 with TRBJ2-5, with D maybe TRBD1 (5 bases). Germline-derived CDR1 and CDR2 are LGHNA and YSLEER. V lost 4 bases and J 5 bases, leaving 11 bases between the germline ends. CDR3 length: 13 amino acids. CDR3 region: CASSRQGWETQYF. The CDR3 DNA reads TGCGCCAGCAGCCGGCAGGGTTGGGAGACCCAGTACTTC.

This chain uses TRBV30 with TRBJ2-1; possibly TRBD2 for D (6 bases). Trimming shortened V by 5 bases and J by 3 bases, and 8 bases separated the two germline ends. Germline CDR1 reads GTSNPN; CDR2 reads SVGIG (reference sequence). The CDR3 sequence is 12 residues long. The CDR3 DNA reads TGTGCCTGGGGGACTTACTACAATGAGCAGTTCTTC. Its translation is CAWGTYYNEQFF.